One sample yielded the 10 T cell receptor beta chains listed below, sequenced in a study of T cell repertoires in cytomegalovirus infection. TCRdb re-analysed the reads in MiXCR, keeping a single row per CDR3 protein. The sample carries about 300,000 distinct CDR3 sequences, 9.6% recorded once. The source material was PBMCs. The receptors stem from a human donor in good health (CMV status not recorded). Some clones in this sample may be carry-over from other donors' samples.

This clonotype was counted at least ten times. CDR3 sequence (DNA): TGTGCCAGCAGTTTAGTTATGGAGCAGTACTTC. This encodes CASSLVMEQYF. This chain uses TRBV28 with TRBJ2-7; D uncertain. The germline V and J ends were trimmed by 2 bases and 7 bases, with 6 bases remaining between them. The V gene's germline CDR1 is MDHEN and CDR2 SYDVKM. The CDR3 spans 11 residues.

The chain couples TRBV20-1 to TRBJ1-1, with TRBD1 identical over 7 bases. J was trimmed by 10 bases and V by 6 bases; bases with no gene match: 11. The germline CDR1 and CDR2 sequences are DFQATT and SNEGSKA (reference sequence). CDR3 length equals 12 residues. CDR3 nucleotides: TGCAGTGCCAGGGGGATAGAATGGGGAGCTTTCTTT. It is translated as CSARGIEWGAFF.

The rearrangement uses TRBV5-1 and TRBJ2-7; TRBD1 matches at 7 bases. The germline V gene encodes CDR1 SGHRS and CDR2 YFSETQ. The ends lost 4 bases at V and 3 bases at J; junction bases unmatched: 4. The length of the CDR3 is 13 residues. The CDR3 protein is CASSRDRNYEQYV. The CDR3 DNA sequence: TGCGCCAGCAGCAGGGACAGAAACTACGAGCAGTACGTC.

The chain employs TRBV7-9 and TRBJ1-5; 8 nucleotides agree with TRBD1. Germline CDR1 and CDR2: SEHNR and FQNEAQ (reference sequence). This CDR3 is built from 17 residues. V was clipped by 5 bases and J by 0 bases; unmatched bases: 9. CDR3 nucleotides: TGTGCCAGCAGCCCCGGACAGGGACTAGGTAGCAATCAGCCCCAGCATTTT. This gives the protein CASSPGQGLGSNQPQHF.

This clonotype was observed at least ten times. This CDR3 reads CASSLGLYTEAFF. Written as DNA, the CDR3 is TGTGCCAGCAGCTTGGGACTGTACACTGAAGCTTTCTTT. The chain combines TRBV7-9 with TRBJ1-1; maybe TRBD1 (5 bases). Germline V gene lookup returns CDR1 SEHNR and CDR2 FQNEAQ (reference sequence). Trimming cost V 3 bases and J 3 bases, with 8 bases left between them. CDR3 length: 13 residues.

This clonotype was recorded at least ten times. The chain uses TRBV7-9 and TRBJ1-1, with a tentative D call TRBD1 (5 bases). Germline assignment: CDR1 SEHNR and CDR2 FQNEAQ (reference sequence). Trimming pared 5 bases from V and 1 base from J, leaving 8 bases between. The CDR3 sequence is 13 residues long. The CDR3 loop is CASSIGQNTEAFF. The CDR3 DNA is TGTGCCAGCAGCATAGGACAGAACACTGAAGCTTTCTTT. The full variable domain, in which reference TRBV7-9 and TRBJ1-1 provide the parts outside the CDR3, is DTGVSQNPRHKITKRGQNVTFRCDPISEHNRLYWYRQTLGQGPEFLTYFQNEAQLEKSRLLSDRFSAERPKGSFSTLEIQRTEQGDSAMYLCASSIGQNTEAFFGQGTRLTVV.

The J gene is TRBJ2-4, the V gene TRBV5-4; D not resolved. Trimming removed 0 bases from V and 9 bases from J, with 4 bases in between. CDR1 is SGHNT, CDR2 YYREEE, per germline (reference sequence). The CDR3 has 11 amino acids. The CDR3 protein is CASSLGFIQYF. In DNA, the CDR3 is TGTGCCAGCAGCTTGGGTTTCATTCAGTACTTC.

The chain carries TRBV5-1 and TRBJ1-1, with D uncertain. Germline-derived CDR1 and CDR2 are SGHRS and YFSETQ. V was pared by 0 bases and J by 0 bases, with 9 bases between. The CDR3 is 15 residues long. The CDR3 is CASSLGAGLNTEAFF. The CDR3 region has the DNA TGCGCCAGCAGCTTGGGGGCAGGACTGAACACTGAAGCTTTCTTT.

This clonotype has more than one count but fewer than ten. V and J are TRBV12-3 or TRBV12-4 and TRBJ2-1, with D uncertain. Trimming left V 8 bases short and J 8 bases short, with 16 bases between. The CDR3 extends over 13 amino acids. CDR3 in DNA: TGTGCCAGCTTCAGACGCAGGTCTGATGAGCAGTTCTTC. Translation gives CASFRRRSDEQFF.

In its sample, this clonotype was seen many times. This rearrangement joins TRBV7-9 to TRBJ2-5; D is perhaps TRBD1 (5 bases). Looked up from germline, CDR1 is SEHNR and CDR2 is FQNEAQ (reference sequence). V lost 6 bases to trimming and J lost 5 bases, with 10 bases between them. This CDR3 has 12 residues. The CDR3 loop reads CASRQYRETQYF. The CDR3 nucleotides read TGTGCCAGCAGACAATACAGGGAGACCCAGTACTTC.